These 28 T cell receptor beta chains share one sample of origin, sequenced in a study of T cells in women clearing cervical HPV infection. Here immunoSEQ multiplex PCR was the method, and the copy in TCRdb shows in-frame clones only, minus some. Its clone listing holds about 40,000 clones. The specimen was blood buffy coat. The receptors originated from a woman between 18 and 69 years old with a cervical HPV16 infection that either progressed to CIN3+ or cleared (not recorded which).

As for this clone: The read stops 3 residues short of the end of the CDR3; the missing end is completed from the germline J gene. This chain links TRBV12-3 or TRBV12-4 with TRBJ1-6; no reliable D call. V lost 6 bases and J lost 2, with 8 bases in between. This CDR3 contains 14 residues. CDR3 sequence reads: CASSEQPYNSPLHF. The sequenced part of the CDR3 DNA is TGTGCCAGCAGCGAACAGCCCTATAATTCACCC.

For this clone: The CDR3 is cut off 3 residues early in the read; its end comes from the germline J gene. The chain uses TRBV2 and TRBJ2-5; TRBD1 aligns across 7 bases. V was clipped by 4 bases and J by 5 bases; unmatched bases: 4. Germline V gene lookup returns CDR1 SNHLY and CDR2 FYNNEI. The CDR3 runs to 13 residues. CDR3 DNA (partial): TGTGCCAGCAGTGGACAGGGTTTGGAGACC. Translating gives CASSGQGLET. The full CDR3 is CASSGQGLETQYF.

Concerning this clone itself: From the germline J gene comes the end of the CDR3, since the read stops 3 residues before it. The V and J genes are TRBV6-1 and TRBJ1-6; 8 bases map to TRBD1. With 3 bases clipped from V and 11 bases from J, the junction kept 9 bases outside the gene matches. From germline, CDR1 is MNHNS and CDR2 SASEGT. This CDR3 has 15 residues. The part of the CDR3 DNA that was read is TGTGCCAGCAGTGATCTCAGGACAGGGACGCCACCC. Translating it yields CASSDLRTGTPP. In full, the CDR3 is CASSDLRTGTPPLHF.

As concerns this clone: The DNA ends 3 residues before the CDR3 does, and the rest of the CDR3 is filled in from the germline J gene. The chain has TRBV20-1 and TRBJ2-5, with 10 bases fitting TRBD1. Looked up from germline, CDR1 is DFQATT and CDR2 is SNEGSKA (reference sequence). This CDR3 has 15 amino acids. V lost 6 bases to trimming and J lost 2 bases; unmatched junction nucleotides: 9. The sequenced CDR3 bases are TGCAGTGCGCGGACAGGGGGTACCCCACAAGAGACC. Protein sequence: CSARTGGTPQET. The whole CDR3 region reads CSARTGGTPQETQYF.

About this clone itself: Sequencing ends 3 residues short of the CDR3 end; the germline J gene provides the rest. The chain couples TRBV7-9 to TRBJ2-2, with D hard to call. The V end was cut by 5 bases, the J end by 1 base, with 8 bases between. The CDR3 sequence is 14 residues long. Germline V lookup: CDR1 SEHNR, CDR2 FQNEAQ (reference sequence). The CDR3 region is CASSPPGNTGELFF. The DNA read from the CDR3 is TGTGCCAGCAGCCCCCCGGGGAACACCGGGGAG.

The CDR3 sequence: CASSSGQANTEAFF. The CDR3 bases that were read are TGTGCCAGCAGCTCGGGACAGGCGAACACTGAA. The chain employs TRBV7-9 and TRBJ1-1; 8 bases are a match to TRBD1. The DNA ends 3 residues before the CDR3 does, and the rest of the CDR3 is filled in from the germline J gene. V trimming: 4 bases; J trimming: 1 base; junction bases outside the gene matches: 2. Germline-derived CDR1 and CDR2 are SEHNR and FQNEAQ (reference sequence). The CDR3 is 14 residues long. The full variable domain, its missing parts supplied by reference TRBV7-9 and TRBJ1-1, is DTGVSQNPRHKITKRGQNVTFRCDPISEHNRLYWYRQTLGQGPEFLTYFQNEAQLEKSRLLSDRFSAERPKGSFSTLEIQRTEQGDSAMYLCASSSGQANTEAFFGQGTRLTVV.

As for this clone: Coverage ceases 3 residues before the CDR3 finishes, and the germline J gene fills in the end. The chain uses TRBV30 and TRBJ2-3; D might be TRBD2 (6 bases). Trimming removed 0 bases from V and 4 bases from J, with 17 bases in between. There are 16 residues in the CDR3. Germline values: CDR1 GTSNPN, CDR2 SVGIG (reference sequence). CDR3 bases read: TGTGCCTGGAGTGTAGGTTTGGGGGGAACGGCAGATACG. Protein sequence: CAWSVGLGGTADT. In full, the CDR3 is CAWSVGLGGTADTQYF.

The CDR3 sequence is CASSARDRGYEQYF. The CDR3 bases that were read are TGCGCCAGCAGCGCGAGGGACAGGGGGTACGAG. This chain connects TRBV5-1 to TRBJ2-7; 11 bases are shared with TRBD1. The read ends 3 residues shy of where the CDR3 ends; the end is completed using the germline J gene. The CDR3 has 14 residues. Losses at the gene ends were 4 bases for V and 4 bases for J; bases not matched to a gene: 4. CDR1 and CDR2 (germline): SGHRS, YFSETQ.

CDR3 DNA (partial): TGTGCCAGTCAGACTAGCGGGGGGAATGAG. Residues: CASQTSGGNE. The CDR3 reads in full as CASQTSGGNEQFF. This rearrangement joins TRBV2 to TRBJ2-1; the match to TRBD2 covers 13 bases. The CDR3 end falls 3 residues outside the read, so it is completed with the germline J gene. V gave up 9 bases and J gave up 7 bases; unmatched junction bases: 3. The CDR3 runs to 13 residues. Per the germline V gene, CDR1 is SNHLY and CDR2 is FYNNEI.

To note about this clone: The read finishes 3 residues shy of the CDR3 end, and the germline J gene is used to complete it. This chain connects TRBV5-1 to TRBJ2-3; D is ambiguous. This CDR3 has 14 residues. Germline assignment: CDR1 SGHRS and CDR2 YFSETQ. V was clipped by 4 bases and J by 1 base, with 10 bases between them. Incomplete CDR3 DNA: TGCGCCAGCAGCCCATTAAAGGGCACAGATACG. Its translation is CASSPLKGTDT. The full CDR3 protein reads CASSPLKGTDTQYF.

The part of the CDR3 DNA that was read is TGCGCCAGCAGTGGGAAGGGGAGATACGCTGAA. It codes for CASSGKGRYAE. The entire CDR3 sequence reads CASSGKGRYAEAFF. V usage is TRBV10-2 and J usage is TRBJ1-1; TRBD1 is a possible D gene (5 bases). The read comes to an end 3 residues before the CDR3 does, leaving the germline J gene to fill in the end. The ends were cut back, 4 bases at V and 6 bases at J, with 15 bases in the middle. The CDR3 is 14 residues long. Germline V gene lookup returns CDR1 WSHSY and CDR2 SAAADI.

About this clone itself: The CDR3 end is not reached by the read, which stops 3 residues before it; the germline J gene fills it in. The chain links TRBV4-1 to TRBJ2-7; the D is unclear. The CDR3 covers 15 residues. CDR1 and CDR2 (germline): MGHRA, YSYEKL. Trimming stripped 0 bases from V and 4 bases from J, with 13 bases between. The CDR3 spells CASSQDQQPSYEQYF. CDR3 DNA (partial): TGCGCCAGCAGCCAAGATCAACAGCCCAGTTACGAG.

Comments on this clone: The read finishes 3 residues shy of the CDR3 end, and the germline J gene is used to complete it. This rearrangement joins TRBV7-7 to TRBJ2-1; TRBD1 agrees at 7 bases. The CDR3 covers 14 residues. Per germline, CDR1 SSHAT and CDR2 FNYEAQ (reference sequence). Unmatched junction bases numbered 9, after V lost 5 bases and J lost 8 bases. Partial CDR3 DNA: TGTGCCAGCAGCCCCGGACAGGTCCGGGATGAG. Translation: CASSPGQVRDE. The full CDR3 sequence reads CASSPGQVRDEQFF.

About this clone itself: The observed sequence ends 3 residues before the CDR3 terminus, with the missing tail filled in from the germline J gene. V gene TRBV11-2 combines with J gene TRBJ2-5; D possibly corresponds to TRBD2 (5 bases). This CDR3 has 13 residues. Germline V gives CDR1 SGHAT, CDR2 FQNNGV. V lost 4 bases, J lost 5 bases, and 11 bases lay in between. CDR3 DNA (partial): TGTGCCAGCAGCTACCCCGGCGGGGAGACC. It yields the protein CASSYPGGET. The full CDR3 sequence reads CASSYPGGETQYF.

With regard to this clone: The CDR3 extends 3 residues past the end of the read, so its final part is completed from the germline J gene. V is TRBV5-8 and J is TRBJ1-5; weak D call: TRBD1 (6 bases). The CDR3 loop spans 15 amino acids. Trimming stripped 0 bases from V and 7 bases from J, with 14 bases between. CDR1 and CDR2 from the germline V gene are SGHTS and YDEGEE. The CDR3 protein is CASSLAWGGHQPQHF. The sequenced part of the CDR3 DNA is TGTGCCAGCAGCTTGGCATGGGGGGGGCACCAGCCC.

About this clone: The read halts 3 residues ahead of the CDR3 end, with the missing end drawn from the germline J gene. This chain uses TRBV7-6 with TRBJ1-2; D is undetermined. With 3 bases removed from V and 6 bases from J, the gap between germline ends came to 20 bases. Germline V gene data show CDR1 as SGHVS and CDR2 as FNYEAQ. The CDR3 sequence is 16 residues long. The CDR3: CASSFFSGFISDGYTF. CDR3 DNA (partial): TGTGCCAGCAGCTTCTTCTCGGGGTTCATCAGTGATGGC.

As concerns this clone: The read finishes 3 residues shy of the CDR3 end, and the germline J gene is used to complete it. The genes are TRBV5-1 and TRBJ1-2, with TRBD1 as a possible D gene (6 bases). This CDR3 has 15 amino acids. CDR1 SGHRS and CDR2 YFSETQ come from the germline V gene. V was cut by 1 base and J by 3 bases, with 13 bases left in between. CDR3 DNA (partial): TGCGCCAGCAGCTTGTCTCCAGGGGTCGACTATGGC. It encodes CASSLSPGVDYG. The whole CDR3 sequence reads CASSLSPGVDYGYTF.

About this clone itself: The CDR3 is cut off 3 residues early in the read; its end comes from the germline J gene. The chain is built from TRBV2 and TRBJ2-6; 7 bases map to TRBD1. The germline V gene has CDR1 SNHLY and CDR2 FYNNEI. Trimming removed 5 bases from V and 2 bases from J; junction bases left unmatched: 3. The CDR3 has 15 amino acids. CDR3 residues: CASSITGAGANVLTF. Partial CDR3 DNA: TGTGCCAGCAGTATCACAGGGGCTGGGGCCAACGTC.

Turning to this clone: The read finishes 3 residues shy of the CDR3 end, and the germline J gene is used to complete it. V is TRBV2 and J is TRBJ2-5; TRBD2 agrees at 8 bases. The CDR3 totals 18 residues. Germline assignment: CDR1 SNHLY and CDR2 FYNNEI. The V gene end was trimmed by 3 bases and the J gene end by 4 bases; junction bases not matched to a gene: 16. CDR3 DNA (partial): TGTGCCAGCAGTGATGGGGGCAAACCAGCGGGGGCCACAGAGACC. This encodes CASSDGGKPAGATET. The whole CDR3 reads CASSDGGKPAGATETQYF.

With respect to this clone: The sequence runs out 3 residues before the end of the CDR3; the remainder is reconstructed from the germline J gene. This chain links TRBV29-1 with TRBJ2-5, with D maybe TRBD1 (5 bases). The CDR3 has 13 residues. Germline CDR1 reads SQVTM; CDR2 reads ANQGSEA. The ends were cut back, 3 bases at V and 5 bases at J, with 13 bases in the middle. The sequenced CDR3 bases are TGCAGCGTTGAGGTTGGACAAGTTGAGACC. This encodes CSVEVGQVET. The complete CDR3 protein is CSVEVGQVETQYF. The variable domain in full, completed from reference TRBV29-1 and TRBJ2-5, reads SAVISQKPSRDICQRGTSLTIQCQVDSQVTMMFWYRQQPGQSLTLIATANQGSEATYESGFVIDKFPISRPNLTFSTLTVSNMSPEDSSIYLCSVEVGQVETQYFGPGTRLLVL.

Points on this clone: The observed sequence ends 3 residues before the CDR3 terminus, with the missing tail filled in from the germline J gene. The V call is TRBV5-1, the J call TRBJ1-5; perhaps TRBD1 as D (6 bases). Looked up from germline, CDR1 is SGHRS and CDR2 is YFSETQ. The CDR3 runs 15 residues. The V end was cut by 5 bases, the J end by 0 bases, with 12 bases between. CDR3 DNA (partial): TGCGCCAGCAGGCAGGACAGCCTTAGCAATCAGCCC. This sequence encodes CASRQDSLSNQP. The full CDR3 reads CASRQDSLSNQPQHF.

With regard to this clone: Coverage ceases 3 residues before the CDR3 finishes, and the germline J gene fills in the end. The gene calls are TRBV5-1 and TRBJ2-7; D is unresolved. Per the germline V gene, CDR1 is SGHRS and CDR2 is YFSETQ. The CDR3 loop spans 13 amino acids. Trimming removed 1 base at V and 4 bases at J, with 9 bases between. Incomplete CDR3 DNA: TGCGCCAGCAGCTTGAACAGAGAATACGAG. Protein product: CASSLNREYE. The whole CDR3 sequence reads CASSLNREYEQYF. The complete variable domain, with remaining parts taken from reference TRBV5-1 and TRBJ2-7, reads KAGVTQTPRYLIKTRGQQVTLSCSPISGHRSVSWYQQTPGQGLQFLFEYFSETQRNKGNFPGRFSGRQFSNSRSEMNVSTLELGDSALYLCASSLNREYEQYFGPGTRLTVT.

Concerning this clone: The read terminates 3 residues before the CDR3 end, so the remaining end is supplied by the germline J gene. The rearrangement joins TRBV20-1 to TRBJ1-1; 7 bases align to TRBD1. The CDR3 contains 13 residues. Germline V gives CDR1 DFQATT, CDR2 SNEGSKA (reference sequence). The sequenced CDR3 bases are TGCAGTGCTAGAGATATGGGACAGCTAGAA. Its protein product is CSARDMGQLE. In full, the CDR3 is CSARDMGQLEAFF.

Notes on this clone: Read data end 3 residues before the CDR3 end; the end is taken from the germline J gene. This chain links TRBV5-1 with TRBJ1-1; TRBD1 agrees at 7 bases. The V segment lost 2 bases and the J segment 1 base; nucleotides outside the gene matches: 5. Germline V lookup: CDR1 SGHRS, CDR2 YFSETQ. This CDR3 is 15 amino acids long. CDR3 sequence: CASSFEGGKNTEAFF. The covered CDR3 bases are TGCGCCAGCAGCTTTGAAGGGGGCAAGAACACTGAA.

A note on this clone: The sequenced fragment ends 3 residues before the CDR3 boundary, so the rest is inferred from the germline J gene. The rearrangement uses TRBV5-5 and TRBJ1-1; no clear D. CDR1 and CDR2 from the germline V gene are SGHKS and YYEKEE (reference sequence). The CDR3 extends over 14 amino acids. Trimming cost V 6 bases and J 1 base, with 13 bases left between them. CDR3 in amino acids: CASNSRVQNTEAFF. The part of the CDR3 DNA that was read is TGTGCCAGCAACTCTCGGGTACAGAACACTGAA.

Comment on this clone: The observed sequence ends 3 residues before the CDR3 terminus, with the missing tail filled in from the germline J gene. V usage is TRBV20-1 and J usage is TRBJ2-3; D not certain. The CDR3 extends over 14 amino acids. Germline V lookup: CDR1 DFQATT, CDR2 SNEGSKA (reference sequence). V lost 6 bases and J lost 3, with 16 bases in between. The CDR3 loop reads CSAPQQSRTDTQYF. The sequenced CDR3 bases are TGCAGTGCCCCGCAACAGTCCCGAACAGATACG.

On this clone itself: The CDR3 end is not reached by the read, which stops 3 residues before it; the germline J gene fills it in. This chain uses TRBV20-1 with TRBJ2-7; TRBD1 agrees at 7 bases. The CDR3 is 12 residues long. Germline CDR1 DFQATT, CDR2 SNEGSKA (reference sequence). The junction had 7 bases not matched to a gene; V was cut back by 7 bases and J by 4 bases. The CDR3 region is CSVGQRSYEQYF. Partial CDR3 DNA: TGCAGTGTGGGACAGCGTTCATACGAG.

About this clone: Coverage ceases 3 residues before the CDR3 finishes, and the germline J gene fills in the end. The chain carries TRBV4-1 and TRBJ2-5, with 9 bases identical to TRBD2. J gave up 7 bases and V 1 base, and 4 bases lay outside the gene matches. The CDR3 length is 14 residues. CDR1 is MGHRA, CDR2 YSYEKL, per germline. The sequenced CDR3 bases are TGCGCCAGCAGCCAAGTAGCGGGGGATACGACC. Translated: CASSQVAGDTT. The full CDR3 protein reads CASSQVAGDTTQYF.